This TCR beta chain was captured by sequencing in a study of blood T cell repertoires in COVID-19. The table came from immunoSEQ multiplex PCR; TCRdb's copy has only in-frame clones and leaves some out. This table has a few hundred thousand clones, 85% appearing once. From germline, CDR1 is SGHRS and CDR2 YFSETQ. V lost 3 bases to trimming and J lost 6 bases; unmatched junction nucleotides: 20. This CDR3 region has 19 residues. The chain couples TRBV5-1 to TRBJ2-1; 8 nucleotides align to TRBD2. This receptor was taken from a woman younger than 35 with acute or convalescent COVID-19. What was sequenced was peripheral blood. The CDR3 sequence: CASSSTTSTGTSRPNEQFF. The CDR3, as DNA: TGCGCCAGCAGCTCTACAACATCCACCGGGACTAGTCGCCCCAATGAGCAGTTCTTC. The variable domain in full, completed from reference TRBV5-1 and TRBJ2-1, reads KAGVTQTPRYLIKTRGQQVTLSCSPISGHRSVSWYQQTPGQGLQFLFEYFSETQRNKGNFPGRFSGRQFSNSRSEMNVSTLELGDSALYLCASSSTTSTGTSRPNEQFFGPGTRLTVL.